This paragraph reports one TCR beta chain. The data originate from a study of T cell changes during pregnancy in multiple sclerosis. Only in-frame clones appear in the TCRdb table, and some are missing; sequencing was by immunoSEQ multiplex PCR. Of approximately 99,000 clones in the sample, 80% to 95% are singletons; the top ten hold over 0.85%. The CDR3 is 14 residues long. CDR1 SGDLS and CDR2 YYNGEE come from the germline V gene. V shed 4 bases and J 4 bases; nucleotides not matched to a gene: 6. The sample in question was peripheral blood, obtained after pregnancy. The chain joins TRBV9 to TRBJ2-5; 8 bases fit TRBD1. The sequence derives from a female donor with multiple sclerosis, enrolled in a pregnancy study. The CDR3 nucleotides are TGTGCCAGCAGCCCACAGGGGGGAGGAGAGACCCAGTACTTC. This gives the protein CASSPQGGGETQYF.